The source of this TCR beta chain is a study of metastatic and nonmetastatic thyroid tumors. TCRdb reanalyzed the PCR reads with MiXCR. The repertoire holds about 20,000 clones, with approximately 25% as singletons. Treatment of any kind had been given to no patient before thyroid surgery. With V trimmed by 7 bases and J by 2 bases, 10 bases remained unmatched. This CDR3 contains 15 residues. Germline-derived CDR1 and CDR2 are MDHEN and SYDVKM. The TCR originated in a female donor with papillary thyroid cancer or a benign thyroid nodule (not recorded which). Some clones in this sample may be carry-over from other donors' samples. The V gene is TRBV28, the J gene TRBJ2-7; 8 bases map to TRBD2. Sequencing was performed on tumor tissue. The CDR3 loop is CASIPGLAVTYEQYF. Here the CDR3 DNA reads TGTGCCAGCATCCCCGGACTAGCTGTCACCTACGAGCAGTACTTC.